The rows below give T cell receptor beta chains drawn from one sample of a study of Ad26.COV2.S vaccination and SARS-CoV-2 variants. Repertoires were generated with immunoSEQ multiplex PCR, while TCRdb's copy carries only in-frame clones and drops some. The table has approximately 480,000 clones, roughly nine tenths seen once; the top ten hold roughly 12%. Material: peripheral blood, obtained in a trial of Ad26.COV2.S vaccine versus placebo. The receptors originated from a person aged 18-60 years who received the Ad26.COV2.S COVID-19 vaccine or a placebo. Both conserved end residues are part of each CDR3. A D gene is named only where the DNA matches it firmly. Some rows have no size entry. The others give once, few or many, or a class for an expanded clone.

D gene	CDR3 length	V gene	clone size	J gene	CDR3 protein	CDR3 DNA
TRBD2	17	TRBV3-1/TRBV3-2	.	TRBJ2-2	CASSQGLALPLAGELFF	TGTGCCAGCAGCCAGGGACTAGCGCTACCGCTGGCCGGGGAGCTGTTTTTT
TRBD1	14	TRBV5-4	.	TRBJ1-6	CASSLGDRNSPLHF	TGTGCCAGCAGCTTGGGGGACAGGAATTCACCCCTCCACTTT
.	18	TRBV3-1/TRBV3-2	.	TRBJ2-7	CASSRSSGPGRGNYEQYF	TGTGCCAGCAGCCGCTCAAGCGGCCCGGGCAGGGGAAACTACGAGCAGTACTTC
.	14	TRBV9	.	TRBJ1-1	CASSVRGGNTEAFF	TGTGCCAGCAGCGTACGGGGCGGGAACACTGAAGCTTTCTTT
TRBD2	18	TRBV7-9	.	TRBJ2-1	CASSLRPRAGGLNNEQFF	TGTGCCAGCAGCTTACGCCCCCGCGCGGGAGGGCTCAACAATGAGCAGTTCTTC
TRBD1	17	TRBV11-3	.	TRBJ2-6	CASSLGHRGSGANVLTF	TGTGCCAGCAGCTTAGGCCACAGGGGCTCTGGGGCCAACGTCCTGACTTTC
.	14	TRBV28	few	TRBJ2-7	CASRILAPPYEQYF	TGTGCCAGCAGAATACTAGCTCCCCCATACGAGCAGTACTTC
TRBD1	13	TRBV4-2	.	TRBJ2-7	CASSRTGAYEQYF	TGTGCCAGCAGCCGGACAGGGGCCTACGAGCAGTACTTC
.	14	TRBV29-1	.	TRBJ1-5	CSVRPGTGNQPQHF	TGCAGCGTACGACCCGGGACGGGTAATCAGCCCCAGCATTTT
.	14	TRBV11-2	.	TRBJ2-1	CASSPRRPVNEQFF	TGTGCCAGCAGTCCTAGGCGGCCAGTCAATGAGCAGTTCTTC
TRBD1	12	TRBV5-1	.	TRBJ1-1	CASSVLTGGPFF	TGCGCCAGCAGCGTCTTGACAGGGGGGCCTTTCTTT
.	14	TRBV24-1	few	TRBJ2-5	CATSDFRFGETQYF	TGTGCCACCAGTGATTTCAGGTTCGGGGAGACCCAGTACTTC
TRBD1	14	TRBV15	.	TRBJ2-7	CATSRDYGQDEQYF	TGTGCCACCAGCAGAGATTATGGACAGGACGAGCAGTACTTC
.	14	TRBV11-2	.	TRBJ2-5	CASSPPWTQETQYF	TGTGCCAGCAGCCCCCCCTGGACCCAAGAGACCCAGTACTTC
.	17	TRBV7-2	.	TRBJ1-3	CASSLALNLGGGNTIYF	TGTGCCAGCAGCTTAGCTCTTAATCTTGGCGGTGGAAACACCATATATTTT
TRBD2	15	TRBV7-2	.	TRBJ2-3	CASSSRLAGTDMQYF	TGTGCCAGCAGCTCCCGACTAGCGGGGACAGATATGCAGTATTTT
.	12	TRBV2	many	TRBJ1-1	CASRGGTTEAFF	TGTGCCAGCCGGGGGGGGACCACTGAAGCTTTCTTT
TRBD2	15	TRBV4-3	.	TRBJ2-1	CASSPLAVSYNEQFF	TGCGCCAGCAGCCCACTAGCGGTTTCCTACAATGAGCAGTTCTTC